This is a list of T cell receptor beta chains from one sample in a study of T cells in Graves' hyperthyroidism and ophthalmopathy. A single record per CDR3 protein comes from TCRdb applying MiXCR to the multiplex PCR reads. The table shows fewer than 600,000 distinct CDR3 sequences, with approximately 14% occurring only once. Material for sequencing was blood. These receptors were obtained from a young woman with Graves' hyperthyroidism. Both conserved end residues are part of each CDR3. Fields, in order: V gene, D gene, J gene, clone size, CDR3 DNA, CDR3 protein. D genes are given only for firm matches. Some rows have no size entry. The others give once, few or many, or a class for an expanded clone.

>TRBV6-1|NA|TRBJ2-3|many
TGTGCCAGCAACCGGGCCCCTTGGGGAGATACGCAGTATTTT
CASNRAPWGDTQYF
>TRBV27|NA|TRBJ2-1|many
TGTGCCAGCAGCACGGAGGACAAATTGTACAATGAGCAGTTCTTC
CASSTEDKLYNEQFF
>TRBV15|NA|TRBJ1-1|NA
TGTGCCACCAGTCTGACAGTCAACACTGAAGCTTTCTTT
CATSLTVNTEAFF
>TRBV6-1|NA|TRBJ1-1|many
TGTGCCAGCAGTCCGGGACGTCGGGACACTGAAGCTTTCTTT
CASSPGRRDTEAFF
>TRBV7-3|NA|TRBJ2-1|few
TGTGCCAGCAGCTTAAGAGTAGGGGGGAACAACAATGAGCAGTTCTTC
CASSLRVGGNNNEQFF
>TRBV27|NA|TRBJ2-1|many
TGTGCCAGCAGGAGGGAGGAGTTCACCTACAATGAGCAGTTCTTC
CASRREEFTYNEQFF
>TRBV27|NA|TRBJ2-1|few
TGTGCCAGCAGTCCCTTCAGGGGAGAGCAGTTCTTC
CASSPFRGEQFF
>TRBV11-2|NA|TRBJ1-5|NA
TGTGCCAGCAGCTTAGAAGTTGGTGCGAATCAGCCCCAGCATTTT
CASSLEVGANQPQHF
>TRBV20-1|TRBD1|TRBJ2-7|NA
TGCAGTGCTAGAGAACAGGGGTTGTCGTACGAGCAGTACTTC
CSAREQGLSYEQYF
>TRBV29-1|NA|TRBJ1-2|few
TGCAGCGTTGCGTCAGGTTCTGGCTACACCTTC
CSVASGSGYTF
>TRBV20-1|NA|TRBJ2-3|few
TGCAGTGCTAGGTCAGGGGCACCTAGCACAGATACGCAGTATTTT
CSARSGAPSTDTQYF
>TRBV19|NA|TRBJ1-4|many
TGTGCCAGTCTCTCTCTCCGCCGGGGGTCAACTAATGAAAAACTGTTTTTT
CASLSLRRGSTNEKLFF
>TRBV19|NA|TRBJ1-2|many
TGTGCCAGTTATGGGGACAACTATGGCTACACCTTC
CASYGDNYGYTF
>TRBV5-4|TRBD2|TRBJ2-1|NA
TGTGCCAGCAGCCCGGGCCGGGGGGGTTCCTACAATGAGCAGTTCTTC
CASSPGRGGSYNEQFF
>TRBV27|NA|TRBJ2-7|NA
TGTGCCAGCTCCTTGGCTGCCCCGGGGCACGAGCAGTACTTC
CASSLAAPGHEQYF
>TRBV6-2/TRBV6-3|NA|TRBJ1-1|many
TGTGCCAGCAGTTACCCTGTGAACACTGAAGCTTTCTTT
CASSYPVNTEAFF
>TRBV2|NA|TRBJ2-5|many
TGTGCCAGCGGGCGAAAAGAGACCCAGTACTTC
CASGRKETQYF
>TRBV15|NA|TRBJ2-1|few
TGTGCCACCAGCAGAGACCCAGACAGGGAGCAGTTCTTC
CATSRDPDREQFF
>TRBV11-3|NA|TRBJ1-5|few
TGTGCCAGCAGCTTAGATCGAACCACAGGGCCGGTGGATCAGCCCCAGCATTTT
CASSLDRTTGPVDQPQHF
>TRBV12-3/TRBV12-4|NA|TRBJ2-3|many
TGTGCCAGCAGTGACTCGGGGCTCCCCACAGATACGCAGTATTTT
CASSDSGLPTDTQYF
>TRBV19|TRBD1|TRBJ1-2|NA
TGTGCCAGTAGTGATACCGGGACAGGGGTTCATGGCTACACCTTC
CASSDTGTGVHGYTF
>TRBV2|NA|TRBJ1-4|many
TGTGCCAGCCGAAGACTGTCAACTAATGAAAAACTGTTTTTT
CASRRLSTNEKLFF
>TRBV7-9|TRBD1|TRBJ2-3|many
TGTGCCAGCACCCCTCCCACAGGGGATAGCACAGATACGCAGTATTTT
CASTPPTGDSTDTQYF
>TRBV12-3/TRBV12-4|NA|TRBJ2-2|many
TGTGCCAGCACCCCGTGGCGAACGAACACCGGGGAGCTGTTTTTT
CASTPWRTNTGELFF
>TRBV19|TRBD2|TRBJ2-3|many
TGTGCCAGTAGTATGCCCGGGACTAGCGGGATAGATACGCAGTATTTT
CASSMPGTSGIDTQYF
>TRBV5-1|TRBD1|TRBJ2-7|NA
TGCGCCAGCAGCTTGTCCCTTCGGACAGGGGCCATCCACGAGCAGTACTTC
CASSLSLRTGAIHEQYF
>TRBV7-3|NA|TRBJ2-3|many
TGTGCCAGCAGCTTAACTGGGCAGAGCACAGATACGCAGTATTTT
CASSLTGQSTDTQYF
>TRBV5-6|TRBD1|TRBJ2-1|few
TGTGCCAGCAGCTTGGAGGGACAGGGGTTCAATGAGCAGTTCTTC
CASSLEGQGFNEQFF
>TRBV5-4|TRBD1|TRBJ2-3|many
TGTGCCAGCAGTCCGACCACCGGGACAGCTAGCACAGATACGCAGTATTTT
CASSPTTGTASTDTQYF
>TRBV14|TRBD1|TRBJ2-6|NA
TGTGCCAGCAGCCGAGAGGACAGGGGGCCCTCTGGGGCCAACGTCCTGACTTTC
CASSREDRGPSGANVLTF
>TRBV7-9|TRBD2|TRBJ2-5|many
TGTGCCAGCAGCTTAGACCTAGCGGGAGGATCGGAGACCCAGTACTTC
CASSLDLAGGSETQYF
>TRBV28|NA|TRBJ2-6|many
TGTGCCAGCAGTTTTCAATGGGGAAGCTCTGGGGCCAACGTCCTGACTTTC
CASSFQWGSSGANVLTF
>TRBV28|NA|TRBJ1-1|many
TGTGCCAGCAGCCTTTGGGGACGCCAGAACACTGAAGCTTTCTTT
CASSLWGRQNTEAFF
>TRBV10-3|TRBD1|TRBJ2-3|few
TGTGCCATCAATATGGACAGGGGACCTAGCACAGATACGCAGTATTTT
CAINMDRGPSTDTQYF
>TRBV5-1|NA|TRBJ2-7|few
TGCGCCAGCAGCCCCGACTGGGTTCCGTACGAGCAGTACTTC
CASSPDWVPYEQYF
>TRBV30|TRBD1|TRBJ1-1|many
TGTGCCTCGCGGGGACAGGGCTCTGAAGCTTTCTTT
CASRGQGSEAFF
>TRBV11-3|NA|TRBJ2-2|few
TGTGCCAGCAGCTTGGCTTTGGGGACGAACACCGGGGAGCTGTTTTTT
CASSLALGTNTGELFF
>TRBV7-2|NA|TRBJ2-1|many
TGTGCCAGCAGCTTATATCAGCTAGGCGGGTTCTTC
CASSLYQLGGFF
>TRBV12-3/TRBV12-4|NA|TRBJ2-3|many
TGTGCCAGCAGTTTACCTCAAGGGGGGGGCACAGATACGCAGTATTTT
CASSLPQGGGTDTQYF
>TRBV14|TRBD2|TRBJ2-7|NA
TGTGCCAGCAGCTCCCGACTAGCGGGGCTACCCGTGCAGTACTTC
CASSSRLAGLPVQYF
>TRBV5-1|NA|TRBJ1-4|many
TGCGCCAGCAACCCGGGACACGGAGATGAAAAACTGTTTTTT
CASNPGHGDEKLFF
>TRBV20-1|TRBD1|TRBJ1-1|many
TGCAGTGCACCAGACAGGGGGCGGGACACTGAAGCTTTCTTT
CSAPDRGRDTEAFF